The entry below describes one TCR beta chain. The CDR3 runs 12 residues. Trimming cost V 6 bases and J 7 bases, with 10 bases left between them. Germline V gene sequence: CDR1 MNHNY, CDR2 SVGAGI (reference sequence). The data belong to a study of blood T cell repertoires in COVID-19. Study-level background: There were acute and convalescent COVID-19 samples, and they came from the United States, Italy and Spain. T cells, B-cell-depleted T cells, or PBMCs provided the cDNA or gDNA that served as material.

As handled by the study authors: From reference gene primer amplification, estimates of nucleated cell counts were derived. The assay was immunoSEQ multiplex PCR, and TCRdb's table has in-frame clones only and misses some. V, J and clone size are taken as reported in that table, and D and trimming were inferred from the DNA itself. The sample lists 350,000 to 450,000 clones, more than 75% seen once, with 2.5% to 3.5% in the top ten. The rearrangement uses TRBV6-6 and TRBJ1-5; D is unresolved. Sample: peripheral blood. The receptor comes from a human donor in a cohort sampled during active COVID-19. The CDR3 protein is CASSPGEQPQHF. The CDR3 nucleotides are TGTGCCAGCAGCCCCGGGGAGCAGCCCCAGCATTTT.